This TCR beta chain was obtained from a study of T cell responses to AZD1222 COVID-19 vaccine. Here immunoSEQ multiplex PCR was the method, and the copy in TCRdb shows in-frame clones only, minus some. The repertoire holds roughly 150,000 clones, about 87% seen once, with about 1.9% in the top ten. Remarks on this clone: Its antigen remains unidentified.

Points from the study as a whole: The donors showed a predominance of white British ancestry and of females, with possible underestimation of clonal diversity. Nearly half of spike-specific TCRs reportedly target unmutated variant regions. The breadth and depth of Spike-specific TCRs increased once two AZD1222 doses had been given.

The CDR3 totals 13 residues. Trimming left V 2 bases short and J 5 bases short, with 10 bases between. Germline CDR1 reads SGHDT; CDR2 reads YYEEEE. The receptor was isolated from an adult in good health. The rearrangement links TRBV5-6 to TRBJ1-1; D gene uncertain. The sequencing here drew on peripheral blood, taken on day 0 of AZD1222 vaccination. The CDR3 region has the DNA TGTGCCAGCAGCTTCCGGGAAGAAACTGAAGCTTTCTTT. Translating it yields CASSFREETEAFF.